This TCR beta chain was profiled in a study of CD8+CD57+ T cells in acquired aplastic anemia. The TCR beta profiling, which covered VDJ combination and CDR3 sequence, was carried out using genomic DNA as the template. MiXCR, applied by TCRdb to the reads, yields one record per CDR3 protein. The table has roughly 500,000 distinct CDR3 sequences, around 32% seen once. In this sample, this clonotype turned up many times. The target antigen is unknown. Study observations and caveats: About 29 shared CD8+ CDR3s appeared highly expressed within patients' immunodominant clones.

Sequencing was done on patients that had shown CD8+CD57+ cell expansion by flow cytometry. V was cut by 2 bases and J by 5 bases, with 16 bases left in between. CDR1 is DFQATT and CDR2 is SNEGSKA in the germline V gene (reference sequence). The CDR3 loop spans 14 amino acids. V is TRBV20-1 and J is TRBJ2-7, with D possibly TRBD2 on 5 matching bases. The material sequenced was sorted CD4+, CD8+, or CD8+CD57+ T cells (not recorded which) from PBMCs. This sequence originates from a human donor with aplastic anemia. The CDR3: CSARRLAPVDEQYF. CDR3 in DNA: TGCAGTGCTAGACGGCTAGCCCCGGTGGACGAGCAGTACTTC.